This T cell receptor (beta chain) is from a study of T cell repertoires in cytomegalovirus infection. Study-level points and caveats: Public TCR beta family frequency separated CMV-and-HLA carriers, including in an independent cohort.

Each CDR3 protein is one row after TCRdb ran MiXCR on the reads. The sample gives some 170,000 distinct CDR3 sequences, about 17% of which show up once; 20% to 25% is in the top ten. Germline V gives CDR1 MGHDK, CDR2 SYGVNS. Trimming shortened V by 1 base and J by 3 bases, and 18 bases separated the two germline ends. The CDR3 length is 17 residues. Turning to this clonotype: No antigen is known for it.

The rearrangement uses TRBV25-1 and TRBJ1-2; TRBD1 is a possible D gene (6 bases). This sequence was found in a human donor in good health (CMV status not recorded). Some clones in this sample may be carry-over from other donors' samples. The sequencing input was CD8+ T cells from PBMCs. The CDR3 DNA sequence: TGTGCCAGCAGTGAATTATTTCCCCAGGGGAAAGACTATGGCTACACCTTC. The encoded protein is CASSELFPQGKDYGYTF.